The 23 T cell receptor beta chains reported below all come from one sample, sequenced in a study of blood T cell repertoires in COVID-19. Libraries were prepared by immunoSEQ multiplex PCR; TCRdb keeps only in-frame clonotypes and omits some of them. There are under 350,000 clones in the sample; more than 85% occur only once, and about 5% lies in the top ten. The sequenced material came from peripheral blood. Receptors originate from a man aged 35 to 55 with acute or convalescent COVID-19.

The genes are TRBV18 and TRBJ2-2; D possibly corresponds to TRBD1 (5 bases). Trimming took 1 base from V and 1 from J, leaving 7 bases between them. The germline V gene encodes CDR1 KGHSH and CDR2 LQKENI. CDR3 length: 15 residues. CDR3 DNA sequence: TGTGCCAGCTCACCACTCCAGGGGAACACCGGGGAGCTGTTTTTT. It translates to CASSPLQGNTGELFF.

This chain joins TRBV7-2 and TRBJ2-3; a weak D match, TRBD2 (7 bases). V lost 0 bases and J lost 9, with 19 bases in between. The germline gives CDR1 SGHTA, CDR2 FQGNSA. This CDR3 comprises 16 residues. CDR3 residues: CASSLAGGPTSPTQYF. CDR3 nucleotides: TGTGCCAGCAGCTTAGCGGGGGGGCCAACTAGTCCCACGCAGTATTTT.

This clone was seen just once. This chain joins TRBV2 and TRBJ2-7, with unresolved D. The germline V and J ends were trimmed by 8 bases and 7 bases, with 18 bases remaining between them. The V gene's germline CDR1 is SNHLY and CDR2 FYNNEI. This CDR3 is built from 13 residues. CDR3 bases: TGTGCCAGCGTTCCAGGCTTCCTACGGGAGCAGTACTTC. Protein product: CASVPGFLREQYF.

This clone was recorded once. The V call is TRBV9, the J call TRBJ2-2; perhaps TRBD1 as D (6 bases). The V end lost 3 bases, the J end lost 0 bases, and 12 bases lay between the germline ends. Germline-derived CDR1 and CDR2 are SGDLS and YYNGEE. The CDR3 length is 16 residues. The DNA for the CDR3 is TGTGCCAGCAGCGCGGGGACACCGTCGAACACCGGGGAGCTGTTTTTT. Translation: CASSAGTPSNTGELFF.

This clone was recorded a few times. This chain uses TRBV24-1 with TRBJ2-1; D gene unclear. CDR1 KGHDR and CDR2 SFDVKD come from the germline V gene. The length of the CDR3 is 12 residues. Trimming took 5 bases from V and 4 from J, leaving 5 bases between them. The CDR3 nucleotides read TGTGCCACCAGTGGGCCGTACAATGAGCAGTTCTTC. It codes for CATSGPYNEQFF.

This clone was seen only once. This rearrangement joins TRBV29-1 to TRBJ1-1; no reliable D call. This CDR3 spans 14 amino acids. CDR1 is SQVTM and CDR2 is ANQGSEA in the germline V gene. V dropped 4 bases and J dropped 4 bases, with 16 bases sitting between them. The CDR3 region has the DNA TGCAGCGTTGTCGGGGAGCGAACGGGCACTGAAGCTTTCTTT. Protein: CSVVGERTGTEAFF.

The rearrangement links TRBV5-1 to TRBJ1-3, with TRBD1 identical over 8 bases. Trimming removed 4 bases from V and 9 bases from J; junction bases left unmatched: 9. CDR1 and CDR2 (germline): SGHRS, YFSETQ. The CDR3 covers 14 residues. CDR3 protein: CASSGGTGDSTIYF. The DNA for the CDR3 is TGCGCCAGCAGCGGGGGGACAGGAGATAGCACCATATATTTT.

The gene calls are TRBV24-1 and TRBJ2-3, with 7 bases matching TRBD2. The V and J ends lost 4 bases and 2 bases, in that order; junction bases with no gene match: 8. The V gene's germline CDR1 is KGHDR and CDR2 SFDVKD. This CDR3 is built from 16 residues. The CDR3, as DNA: TGTGCCACCAGTGAAAATCTAGCGGAAGACACAGATACGCAGTATTTT. This sequence encodes CATSENLAEDTDTQYF.

This sequence joins TRBV27 and TRBJ2-1; 10 bases map to TRBD1. CDR3 size: 17 residues. V lost 4 bases and J lost 6; bases outside the gene matches: 12. CDR1 MNHEY and CDR2 SMNVEV come from the germline V gene (reference sequence). The CDR3 protein is CASSSFTGTGASNEQFF. In DNA form, the CDR3 reads TGTGCCAGCAGTTCGTTCACCGGGACAGGGGCCTCCAATGAGCAGTTCTTC.

The CDR3 DNA reads as TGTGCCAGTAGTGTGGTTTCGACGGGTGAAAAACTGTTTTTT. Its translation is CASSVVSTGEKLFF. V gene TRBV19 combines with J gene TRBJ1-4; D ambiguous. The V end lost 5 bases, the J end lost 7 bases, and 14 bases lay between the germline ends. Germline V CDR1 and CDR2: LNHDA, SQIVND (reference sequence). This CDR3 region has 14 residues.

The chain carries TRBV30 and TRBJ1-3, with 7 bases that match TRBD1. Germline V gives CDR1 GTSNPN, CDR2 SVGIG (reference sequence). This CDR3 contains 13 residues. V dropped 7 bases and J dropped 0; count of bases not matched to a gene: 3. The CDR3 DNA sequence: TGTGCCTCCACAGGGGTCTCTGGAAACACCATATATTTT. Translating gives CASTGVSGNTIYF.

The chain uses TRBV9 and TRBJ2-7; D perhaps matches TRBD2 (6 bases). The CDR3 runs 15 residues. V lost 4 bases to trimming and J lost 3 bases, with 17 bases between them. Germline CDR1 reads SGDLS; CDR2 reads YYNGEE. The CDR3, as DNA: TGTGCCAGCAGCCCCAGCGGGCCGAGGGGCTACGAGCAGTACTTC. Amino acid sequence: CASSPSGPRGYEQYF.

V usage is TRBV11-2 and J usage is TRBJ1-4; D gene unclear. Germline V gene sequence: CDR1 SGHAT, CDR2 FQNNGV. The CDR3 is made up of 15 amino acids. V lost 3 bases, J lost 0 bases, and 8 bases lay in between. CDR3 DNA: TGTGCCAGCAGCTTCTACAGAACAACTAATGAAAAACTGTTTTTT. Its protein product is CASSFYRTTNEKLFF.

The chain has TRBV9 and TRBJ1-6, with D tentatively TRBD1 (5 bases). Germline V gene sequence: CDR1 SGDLS, CDR2 YYNGEE. This CDR3 contains 14 residues. The germline V and J ends were trimmed by 8 bases and 8 bases, with 17 bases remaining between them. As DNA, the CDR3 is TGTGCCAGTCCCCCAGGGATTATGGATTCACCCCTCCACTTT. Protein: CASPPGIMDSPLHF.

The V and J genes are TRBV6-5 and TRBJ2-1; 8 bases map to TRBD1. V was pared by 5 bases and J by 4 bases, with 7 bases of the junction left unmatched. Per the germline V gene, CDR1 is MNHEY and CDR2 is SVGAGI. The CDR3 is 15 amino acids. The CDR3 DNA sequence: TGTGCCAGCAGTACAAGGACAGGGTGGTACAATGAGCAGTTCTTC. Residues: CASSTRTGWYNEQFF.

This chain uses TRBV30 with TRBJ1-5; 11 bases map to TRBD1. There are 14 residues in the CDR3. Per the germline V gene, CDR1 is GTSNPN and CDR2 is SVGIG (reference sequence). Trimming cost V 3 bases and J 7 bases; bases outside gene matches: 5. The CDR3 coding sequence is TGTGCCTGGAGCCGGGACAGGGGGTCCCAGCCCCAGCATTTT. It encodes CAWSRDRGSQPQHF.

V is TRBV4-2 and J is TRBJ1-1; tentatively, D is TRBD1 (5 bases). This CDR3 comprises 14 residues. V was shortened by 1 base and J by 6 bases, with 12 bases between the two germline ends. Germline V lookup: CDR1 LGHNA, CDR2 YNFKEQ. The CDR3 bases are TGTGCCAGCAGCCAAGCAAGGACACTCCCTGAAGCTTTCTTT. Translation: CASSQARTLPEAFF.

Here the CDR3 reads CASSQGGGHRQPQHF. CDR3 bases: TGCGCCAGCAGTCAGGGGGGGGGACATAGGCAGCCCCAGCATTTT. This rearrangement joins TRBV23-1 to TRBJ1-5; maybe TRBD1 (6 bases). TRBV23-1 falls under the ORF class, with uncertain function. The CDR3 is 15 amino acids. V was clipped by 3 bases and J by 7 bases, with 16 bases between them.

This clone was found once. V usage is TRBV2 and J usage is TRBJ2-2; TRBD1 agrees at 7 bases. The CDR3 runs 15 residues. J lost 5 bases, V lost 8 bases, and 11 bases had no gene match. Germline V gene sequence: CDR1 SNHLY, CDR2 FYNNEI. Written as DNA, the CDR3 is TGTGCCAGCTTGGAGGACAGGAGTTTAACCGGGGAGCTGTTTTTT. It encodes CASLEDRSLTGELFF.

The chain links TRBV28 to TRBJ2-2; D possibly corresponds to TRBD1 (5 bases). V was shortened by 2 bases and J by 3 bases, with 16 bases between the two germline ends. This CDR3 region has 17 residues. Germline-derived CDR1 and CDR2 are MDHEN and SYDVKM. This CDR3 reads CASSLRFGQGDTGELFF. CDR3 coding DNA: TGTGCCAGCAGTTTAAGGTTTGGGCAGGGCGACACCGGGGAGCTGTTTTTT.

The V call is TRBV7-6, the J call TRBJ2-7; D might be TRBD2 (6 bases). Germline V CDR1 and CDR2: SGHVS, FNYEAQ. The CDR3 contains 17 residues. Trimming took off 5 bases at V and 3 bases at J, with 23 bases between the two ends. As DNA, the CDR3 is TGTGCCAGCAGCCCACGGATGGGAGGACCTATATACTACGAGCAGTACTTC. This sequence encodes CASSPRMGGPIYYEQYF.

CDR3 amino acids: CPPRTREPYEQYF. The DNA for the CDR3 is TGTCCCCCTCGGACACGAGAACCCTACGAGCAGTACTTC. J is TRBJ2-7 and V is TRBV19; TRBD1 is a possible D gene (5 bases). Germline V lookup: CDR1 LNHDA, CDR2 SQIVND (reference sequence). The CDR3 length is 13 residues.

Worth noting for this clone: The junction and the germline gene differ at one end; a read error may be behind it. The V gene is TRBV6-1, the J gene TRBJ1-6; 8 bases fit TRBD1. Germline CDR1 MNHNS, CDR2 SASEGT. CDR3 length equals 16 residues. CDR3 in DNA: TGTGCCAGCAGGGAAGCGGGCAGGGGGCCTAATTCACCCCTCCACTTT. It codes for CASREAGRGPNSPLHF.